The 26 T cell receptor beta chains below come from one sample, sequenced in a study of cytomegalovirus exposure and HLA in healthy donors. Researchers ran the PCR with 60 Vbeta and 13 Jbeta primers. The assay was immunoSEQ multiplex PCR, and TCRdb's table has in-frame clones only and misses some. Found here are roughly 120,000 clones, around three quarters of them singletons; the top ten hold about 2%. The sequencing input was PBMCs. The receptors here all came from a man aged 18 to 30 in good health and CMV-seronegative.

V is TRBV28 and J is TRBJ1-1; no clear D gene. This CDR3 has 11 residues. CDR1 is MDHEN, CDR2 SYDVKM, per germline. Trimming removed 2 bases at V and 8 bases at J, with 6 bases between. The CDR3, as DNA: TGTGCCAGCAGTTTAGAGTGGGAAGCTTTCTTT. Residues: CASSLEWEAFF.

J is TRBJ1-2 and V is TRBV4-2; D gene ambiguous. Germline loops: CDR1 LGHNA, CDR2 YNFKEQ. The CDR3 runs to 17 residues. V lost 0 bases, J lost 4 bases, and 18 bases lay in between. Here the CDR3 DNA reads TGTGCCAGCAGCCAAGATTCTCAAAGTGCGGGGATCTATGGCTACACCTTC. It translates to CASSQDSQSAGIYGYTF.

This chain uses TRBV11-2 with TRBJ1-2, with TRBD1 as a possible D gene (6 bases). Germline CDR1 reads SGHAT; CDR2 reads FQNNGV. This CDR3 has 16 amino acids. Trimming left V 5 bases short and J 0 bases short, with 16 bases between. The CDR3 protein is CASSPVRGPANYGYTF. In DNA, the CDR3 is TGTGCCAGCAGCCCTGTCAGGGGCCCAGCTAACTATGGCTACACCTTC.

V is TRBV27 and J is TRBJ2-1; D perhaps matches TRBD2 (5 bases). The germline CDR1 and CDR2 sequences are MNHEY and SMNVEV (reference sequence). The V and J ends lost 5 bases and 5 bases respectively, with 19 bases between them. CDR3 size: 16 residues. The CDR3 is CASSPSSIPTNNEQFF. The CDR3 bases are TGTGCCAGCAGTCCCTCTAGCATTCCCACCAACAATGAGCAGTTCTTC.

This clone appeared a few times. V usage is TRBV6-1 and J usage is TRBJ2-6; D remains ambiguous. V dropped 5 bases and J dropped 0 bases, with 8 bases sitting between them. The CDR3 consists of 15 residues. The germline V gene has CDR1 MNHNS and CDR2 SASEGT. This CDR3 is CASSPSGSGANVLTF. CDR3 in DNA: TGTGCCAGCAGTCCGTCGGGCTCTGGGGCCAACGTCCTGACTTTC.

This clone was seen a single time. The chain combines TRBV7-3 with TRBJ2-2; 12 bases match TRBD2. V was pared by 8 bases and J by 1 base, with 14 bases of the junction left unmatched. The CDR3 covers 19 residues. Germline V gives CDR1 SGHTA, CDR2 FQGTGA. CDR3 protein: CASGGWTSGATRNTGELFF. For the CDR3, the DNA is TGTGCCAGCGGAGGCTGGACTAGCGGGGCCACGAGGAACACCGGGGAGCTGTTTTTT.

The rearrangement uses TRBV18 and TRBJ2-3; D unresolved. Germline CDR1 and CDR2: KGHSH and LQKENI. Deletions cut 3 bases from V and 5 bases from J, with 15 bases between. This CDR3 is 15 amino acids long. In DNA form, the CDR3 reads TGTGCCAGCTCACCCCCGATGGTAGCTGGAGATACGCAGTATTTT. This sequence encodes CASSPPMVAGDTQYF.

This CDR3 reads CSGGQDLNYGYTF. The CDR3, as DNA: TGCAGCGGCGGACAGGACCTTAACTATGGCTACACCTTC. This rearrangement joins TRBV29-1 to TRBJ1-2, with 7 positions matching TRBD1. Looked up from germline, CDR1 is SQVTM and CDR2 is ANQGSEA. This CDR3 has 13 amino acids. Trimming cost V 7 bases and J 1 base; bases outside gene matches: 6.

The chain joins TRBV30 to TRBJ1-1; tentative D call: TRBD1 (5 bases). CDR3 length: 15 residues. Germline V gene data show CDR1 as GTSNPN and CDR2 as SVGIG (reference sequence). V lost 1 base to trimming and J lost 1 base, with 13 bases between them. CDR3 in amino acids: CAWSGSGARNTEAFF. The CDR3 DNA reads as TGTGCCTGGAGTGGAAGCGGGGCGCGGAACACTGAAGCTTTCTTT.

This clone was counted between two and nine times. This chain links TRBV2 with TRBJ1-5; 10 nucleotides agree with TRBD1. The CDR3 extends over 14 amino acids. Germline CDR1 SNHLY, CDR2 FYNNEI. V dropped 6 bases and J dropped 5; count of bases not matched to a gene: 4. CDR3 sequence: CASRIGTGDQPQHF. The CDR3 bases are TGTGCCAGCAGAATTGGGACAGGGGATCAGCCCCAGCATTTT.

The chain links TRBV30 to TRBJ1-1, with TRBD1 matching over 8 bases. The CDR3 runs to 16 residues. Unmatched junction bases numbered 7, after V lost 1 base and J lost 0 bases. From germline, CDR1 is GTSNPN and CDR2 SVGIG (reference sequence). DNA of the CDR3: TGTGCCTGGAGTGATGGACAGGGCTCCATGAACACTGAAGCTTTCTTT. Translated, it gives CAWSDGQGSMNTEAFF. Based on the CDR3 plus reference TRBV30 and TRBJ1-1, the full variable domain is SQTIHQWPATLVQPVGSPLSLECTVEGTSNPNLYWYRQAAGRGLQLLFYSVGIGQISSEVPQNLSASRPQDRQFILSSKKLLLSDSGFYLCAWSDGQGSMNTEAFFGQGTRLTVV.

The V gene is TRBV7-2, the J gene TRBJ2-5; 9 nucleotides align to TRBD2. The CDR3 runs to 15 residues. Losses at the gene ends were 5 bases for V and 4 bases for J; bases not matched to a gene: 8. Germline-derived CDR1 and CDR2 are SGHTA and FQGNSA. This chain's CDR3 is CASSPRGSGRETQYF. In DNA, the CDR3 is TGTGCCAGCAGCCCAAGGGGTAGCGGGAGAGAGACCCAGTACTTC.

This chain connects TRBV5-1 to TRBJ2-1; 7 bases match TRBD2. The CDR3 covers 16 residues. Germline values: CDR1 SGHRS, CDR2 YFSETQ. V lost 0 bases, J lost 1 base, and 4 bases stayed unmatched. CDR3 nucleotide sequence: TGCGCCAGCAGCTTGGCCATCGGGAGGTCCTACAATGAGCAGTTCTTC. Amino acid sequence: CASSLAIGRSYNEQFF. Full variable domain (outside the CDR3, taken from reference TRBV5-1 and TRBJ2-1): KAGVTQTPRYLIKTRGQQVTLSCSPISGHRSVSWYQQTPGQGLQFLFEYFSETQRNKGNFPGRFSGRQFSNSRSEMNVSTLELGDSALYLCASSLAIGRSYNEQFFGPGTRLTVL.

This sequence joins TRBV10-3 and TRBJ1-2; 9 nucleotides agree with TRBD1. Trimming at V came to 2 bases and at J to 5 bases, leaving 12 bases not matched to a gene. This CDR3 is built from 17 residues. Germline-derived CDR1 and CDR2 are ENHRY and SYGVKD. In DNA form, the CDR3 reads TGTGCCATCAGTGAGCCGGACAGGGGTTTGATTGGGTATGGCTACACCTTC. Amino acid sequence: CAISEPDRGLIGYGYTF.

This clone occurred once. This chain links TRBV10-1 with TRBJ2-3; 7 bases agree with TRBD2. Germline CDR1 and CDR2: WNHNN and SYGVQD (reference sequence). CDR3 size: 17 residues. Unmatched junction bases numbered 8, after V lost 2 bases and J lost 0 bases. The CDR3 loop reads CASSEEGRAPSTDTQYF. CDR3 in DNA: TGCGCCAGCAGTGAGGAAGGGAGGGCCCCTAGCACAGATACGCAGTATTTT.

This chain connects TRBV5-6 to TRBJ2-5; no firm D call. The DNA end favors TRBJ2-7, so the J call may be wrong. The length of the CDR3 is 11 residues. Per germline, CDR1 SGHDT and CDR2 YYEEEE. The DNA of the CDR3 is TGTGCCAGCAGCTCCTTTTACGAGCAGTACTTC. This codes for CASSSFYEQYF.

V is TRBV6-6 and J is TRBJ1-6; 8 bases align to TRBD1. Germline CDR1 is MNHNY and CDR2 is SVGAGI (reference sequence). With 7 bases clipped from V and 10 bases from J, the junction kept 9 bases outside the gene matches. This CDR3 has 14 residues. The CDR3 DNA sequence: TGTGCCAGCATTCTAGGACAGGGTGTATCACCCCTCCACTTT. Its translation is CASILGQGVSPLHF.

This chain joins TRBV19 and TRBJ2-1, with D possibly TRBD2 on 6 matching bases. V gave up 7 bases and J gave up 0 bases, with 25 bases separating them. Germline V gives CDR1 LNHDA, CDR2 SQIVND (reference sequence). This CDR3 has 19 residues. The CDR3 loop reads CASKGWGGGEVSSYNEQFF. The CDR3 region has the DNA TGTGCCAGTAAGGGGTGGGGAGGAGGGGAGGTCAGCTCCTACAATGAGCAGTTCTTC.

The chain combines TRBV4-1 with TRBJ2-7, with D perhaps TRBD1 (6 bases). The V and J ends lost 1 base and 5 bases respectively, with 18 bases between them. This CDR3 region has 16 residues. Germline values: CDR1 MGHRA, CDR2 YSYEKL. For the CDR3, the DNA is TGCGCCAGCAGCCAAGGTAACATCAGGGGCGCAAACGAGCAGTACTTC. This gives the protein CASSQGNIRGANEQYF.

The V gene is TRBV7-2, the J gene TRBJ1-5; 10 nucleotides align to TRBD1. The CDR3 loop spans 14 amino acids. V gave up 7 bases and J gave up 4 bases; unmatched junction bases: 4. Germline V CDR1 and CDR2: SGHTA, FQGNSA. CDR3 residues: CASTQDRGNQPQHF. CDR3 coding DNA: TGTGCCAGCACCCAGGACAGGGGGAATCAGCCCCAGCATTTT.

The genes are TRBV7-2 and TRBJ2-2, with TRBD2 matching 8 bases. Germline CDR1 is SGHTA and CDR2 is FQGNSA. The trim removed 3 bases at V and 2 bases at J, leaving 5 bases unmatched. The CDR3 is 16 amino acids. DNA for the CDR3: TGTGCCAGCAGCTTGCGTCTAGCGGGTAACACCGGGGAGCTGTTTTTT. This sequence encodes CASSLRLAGNTGELFF.

This clone was recorded a few times. The V call is TRBV4-1, the J call TRBJ2-1; 11 bases map to TRBD2. CDR1 and CDR2 (germline): MGHRA, YSYEKL. The CDR3 length is 17 residues. V lost 7 bases, J lost 6 bases, and 14 bases stayed unmatched. The CDR3 DNA follows: TGCGCCAGCACGGGCCGAAAACTAGCGGGAGTTGGCAATGAGCAGTTCTTC. It translates to CASTGRKLAGVGNEQFF.

The CDR3 DNA is TGTGCCAGCAGGTCGGGACTCTCTTTTGAGACCCAGTACTTC. Amino acid sequence: CASRSGLSFETQYF. The chain employs TRBV7-8 and TRBJ2-5; a possible D gene is TRBD2 (6 bases). The CDR3 is 14 amino acids. Trimming left V 6 bases short and J 5 bases short, with 16 bases between. Germline CDR1 and CDR2: SGHVS and FQNEAQ.

The genes are TRBV7-2 and TRBJ2-7, with D perhaps matching TRBD1 (5 bases). Germline CDR1 is SGHTA and CDR2 is FQGNSA. Trimming shortened V by 4 bases and J by 2 bases, and 12 bases separated the two germline ends. The CDR3 is 14 residues long. The CDR3 reads CASSSRTDTYEQYF. DNA of the CDR3: TGTGCCAGCAGCTCGCGAACGGACACCTACGAGCAGTACTTC.

V is TRBV7-3 and J is TRBJ2-7; TRBD2 matches 7 bases. Germline lookup yields CDR1 SGHTA and CDR2 FQGTGA. V lost 5 bases to trimming and J lost 1 base; unmatched junction nucleotides: 5. The CDR3 loop spans 14 amino acids. CDR3 coding DNA: TGTGCCAGCAGCCCAGCAGCGGGGTCCTACGAGCAGTACTTC. Protein sequence: CASSPAAGSYEQYF.

This clone appeared a single time. The chain combines TRBV29-1 with TRBJ2-7; 8 nucleotides match TRBD1. With V trimmed by 7 bases and J by 4 bases, 12 bases remained unmatched. This CDR3 comprises 14 residues. Germline V gene lookup returns CDR1 SQVTM and CDR2 ANQGSEA. The CDR3 reads CSAWGQDPFYEQYV. CDR3 nucleotide sequence: TGCAGCGCCTGGGGACAGGATCCGTTTTACGAGCAGTACGTC.